Below, one TCR beta chain is given with its context. The CDR3 has 16 amino acids. The germline V gene encodes CDR1 KGHSH and CDR2 LQKENI. V was cut by 3 bases and J by 7 bases, with 19 bases left in between. The record originates from a study of shared clonotypes between healthy human individuals. Repertoires were generated with immunoSEQ multiplex PCR, while TCRdb's copy carries only in-frame clones and drops some. The data contain over a million clones, roughly 96% of them singletons. The sequencing sample was made of naive CD4+ T cells sorted from blood. Subset meaning: CD45RA+ positively selected. This chain connects TRBV18 to TRBJ1-5, with D uncertain. The receptor comes from a man aged 30 to 45 in good health. The DNA of the CDR3 is TGTGCCAGCTCACCCACTCGGGAGCTAGGAGGGCAGCCCCAGCATTTT. Amino acids: CASSPTRELGGQPQHF.